One and the same sample provided the 8 T cell receptor beta chains below, sequenced in a study of cytomegalovirus exposure and HLA in healthy donors. The PCR made use of 60 Vbeta and 13 Jbeta primers. TCRdb's copy holds only in-frame clones and misses some; the assay was immunoSEQ multiplex PCR. Here the sample table reports approximately 120,000 clones. Sequenced input: PBMCs. These receptors were obtained from a young man in good health and CMV-seronegative.

The V call is TRBV7-6, the J call TRBJ2-2; TRBD2 matches 16 bases. Trimming at V came to 5 bases and at J to 7 bases, leaving 10 bases not matched to a gene. Per germline, CDR1 SGHVS and CDR2 FNYEAQ. This CDR3 contains 18 residues. The CDR3, as DNA: TGTGCCAGCAGCCCCGGGACTAGCGGGAGGGCCGTTAGCGGGGAGCTGTTTTTT. This encodes CASSPGTSGRAVSGELFF.

This chain connects TRBV28 to TRBJ2-1; D possibly corresponds to TRBD1 (6 bases). CDR3 size: 13 residues. Germline V gene data show CDR1 as MDHEN and CDR2 as SYDVKM. V was cut by 3 bases and J by 6 bases, with 9 bases left in between. CDR3 protein: CASSFSGANEQFF. DNA for the CDR3: TGTGCCAGCAGTTTTTCAGGGGCCAATGAGCAGTTCTTC.

The chain uses TRBV9 and TRBJ2-7; D is perhaps TRBD2 (6 bases). The germline gives CDR1 SGDLS, CDR2 YYNGEE. V lost 0 bases, J lost 1 base, and 11 bases lay in between. The length of the CDR3 is 15 residues. In DNA, the CDR3 is TGTGCCAGCAGCGTAGGTTCTAGCGCTTCCTACGAGCAGTACTTC. It codes for CASSVGSSASYEQYF.

CDR3 residues: CSVVKSGGLGIVLNGGYTF. CDR3 sequence (DNA): TGCAGCGTTGTTAAATCGGGGGGGCTAGGGATAGTTTTAAATGGTGGCTACACCTTC. The chain combines TRBV29-1 with TRBJ1-2; the D gene is possibly TRBD1 (6 bases). CDR3 length: 19 amino acids. V lost 4 bases and J lost 7, with 34 bases in between. Germline assignment: CDR1 SQVTM and CDR2 ANQGSEA.

This chain links TRBV6-5 with TRBJ2-7, with D possibly matching TRBD1 (7 bases). The CDR3 has 16 residues. CDR1 and CDR2 from the germline V gene are MNHEY and SVGAGI. The V and J ends lost 0 bases and 4 bases respectively, with 16 bases between them. The CDR3 coding sequence is TGTGCCAGCAGTTACTCGAGGTTCAGGGGGGTTTACGAGCAGTACTTC. Its translation is CASSYSRFRGVYEQYF.

Notes on this clone: In the same sample, other DNA sequences code for this CDR3. The chain carries TRBV6-1 and TRBJ1-2; D unresolved. Germline V gene sequence: CDR1 MNHNS, CDR2 SASEGT. The CDR3 is 14 amino acids. V gave up 6 bases and J gave up 2 bases, with 13 bases separating them. This chain's CDR3 is CASSDHSRNYGYTF. The CDR3 DNA reads TGTGCCAGCAGCGATCACAGCAGGAACTATGGCTACACCTTC.

The V and J genes are TRBV28 and TRBJ2-7; the D gene is possibly TRBD2 (7 bases). Trimming left V 6 bases short and J 0 bases short, with 15 bases between. The CDR3 is made up of 15 amino acids. Germline CDR1 is MDHEN and CDR2 is SYDVKM. The CDR3 loop reads CASSLGGADSYEQYF. CDR3 bases: TGTGCCAGCAGCTTGGGGGGGGCTGACTCCTACGAGCAGTACTTC.

Remarks on this clone: One end of the junction varies from germline; a read error may be responsible. This chain's CDR3 is CASTIPKGTGHTEAFF. CDR3 in DNA: TGTGCCAGTACTATACCGAAGGGAACAGGGCACACTGAAGCTTTCTTT. This sequence joins TRBV19 and TRBJ1-1, with D tentatively TRBD1 (6 bases). Germline V lookup: CDR1 LNHDA, CDR2 SQIVND (reference sequence). This CDR3 has 16 amino acids.